This T cell receptor (beta chain) was captured by sequencing in a study of T cells in Graves' hyperthyroidism and ophthalmopathy (dated by TCRdb to the late 2010s). Notes on the research overall: Peripheral blood was sampled at the time of initial diagnosis, prior to any treatment. Prospective prediction of ophthalmopathy was tested in an independent validation cohort consisting of 18 hyperthyroidism patients and approximately 16 patients who later progressed to ophthalmopathy. A discovery cohort of roughly 96 patients, approximately 45 with Graves' ophthalmopathy and approximately 60 with stable Graves' hyperthyroidism, was used to find distinguishing TCR V-J signatures. In addition, the study compared T-cell repertoires in thyroid tissue and in blood from five to seven Graves' hyperthyroidism patients. After sampling, hyperthyroidism patients received methimazole starting at 30 mg daily, and ophthalmopathy patients received high-dose intravenous methylprednisolone. The roughly 100 discovery patients were randomly split 7:3 into training and test sets. TCR Vbeta CDR3 sequencing of 140 or so peripheral blood samples (approximately 44 ophthalmopathy, about 74 hyperthyroidism and some 17 progressor patients) is reported in the paper. Overall results and qualifications from the work: In validation, progression to ophthalmopathy was predicted by the model with around 70% sensitivity and 72.22% specificity, a median of approximately 6.5 months before onset. Most expanded thyroid clonotypes (frequency above 0.001) were also detected in blood, suggesting blood repertoires may reflect thyroid immune responses. In cross-validation, a model built on a 13 V-J signature told ophthalmopathy apart from stable hyperthyroidism with under 90% sensitivity and approximately 81% specificity, and in testing the same model reached 80%/75%. No statistical method was used to set the sample size in advance, and investigators knew the group allocation.

Amplification of TCR beta CDR3 regions was carried out from RNA transcripts. A first-round RT-PCR of the TCR CDR3 used the HTBI primer set with the Qiagen OneStep RT-PCR kit. The libraries were constructed in a second round of multiplex PCR and then size-selected and purified. Sequencing of the libraries was done on an Illumina HiSeq2000 using paired-end 100 bp reads. The study's own analysis went as follows. Raw data were processed with SOAPnuke, discarding reads with adapters, uncalled bases, mean Phred below 15, or no exact constant-primer or identifier match. COPE v1.2.5 was used to merge the high-quality paired reads, and each unique nucleotide sequence was defined as a clonotype. Clonotypes were aligned to IMGT TRBV, TRBD and TRBJ reference segments using MiTCR v1.1. The analysis included only V-J combinations with a frequency above 0.0001, which together covered around 99% of the repertoires. The TCS score was defined as the ratio of F50 (clonal expansion) to E x V (chaos), calculated using BLOSUM62-based TCRdist between CDR3 peptides within each V-J. Welch's t-statistics and random forest reduced roughly 500 V-J features to about 12, which were used in a naive Bayes classifier (R e1071). TCRdb handled the public reads itself, with Q25 trimming in fastp and clone calling in MiXCR, and kept productive beta chains. Rows with one shared CDR3 protein collapse into an entry with the most common genes and DNA. TCRdb assigned the V and J calls; the authors' analysis was not used. This sample comprises 200,000 to 250,000 distinct CDR3 sequences, approximately 24% of them detected only once. The ten largest account for roughly 32% of the sample.

Counted from cysteine to phenylalanine, this CDR3 has 17 amino acids. Of the read, only the CDR3 DNA is kept; its 51 bases are in frame from base 1. From the germline V gene (reference sequence), CDR1 is SGHAT and CDR2 is FQDESV. V has 5 bases trimmed and J has 2 bases trimmed; junction bases matching no gene number 11. This clonotype has only a few counts. No cognate antigen has been identified for it. The record has no base qualities; no much larger clone is one base away. Moderately to severely active disease, a Clinical Activity Score of at least 3, a NOSPECS grade of at least 4, and a duration under 3 months were present in ophthalmopathy patients. Any patient with an uncontrolled infection, another autoimmune disease, pregnancy or lactation was excluded. Diagnoses were established on the basis of clinical symptoms, serum thyroxine and TRAb, thyroid ultrasound, and orbital computed tomography. PBMCs were isolated from approximately 10 ml of fresh peripheral blood by Ficoll-Paque density gradient centrifugation. Trizol reagent was used to extract total RNA, and RNA quality was then checked on an Agilent 2100 Bioanalyzer.

This chain joins TRBV11-1 to TRBJ2-7, with 11 bases matching TRBD1. The receptor was isolated from a woman in her forties with Graves' ophthalmopathy. Sequenced input: blood. The nucleotide sequence is given as TGTGCCAGCAGCCCCCGGACAGGGGGCGAATTCGCCTACGAGCAGTACTTC. Translated, it reads CASSPRTGGEFAYEQYF.